This T cell receptor (beta chain) was found in a study of blood T cells in healthy people across ages. Study results and caveats: A roughly linear age-dependent decrease characterized TCR beta diversity per million T cells. Possibly, changes in expanded clonotypes were confounded because donor CMV status was unknown. It was the long-lived donors that had more naive CD4+ cells and higher diversity than aged donors.

Between the trimmed V and J ends, which lost 0 bases and 9 bases, there was a span of 10 bases. Germline V gives CDR1 SGHRS, CDR2 YFSETQ. The CDR3 covers 13 residues. Regarding this clonotype: Its antigen is not identified.

PCR was performed a second time for about 7 to 12 cycles using a sample-barcoded 5' primer and a J-beta primer mix. One entry per CDR3 protein, called by TCRdb with MiXCR from the 5' RACE reads. Seen here are hundreds of thousands of distinct CDR3 sequences, approximately 59% observed once, and the top ten hold over 30%. Caucasian individuals from Russia who were healthy and aged about 6 to 90 acted as donors. The sequence was obtained from a man in his fifties or sixties in good health. Sequenced: blood. V is TRBV5-1 and J is TRBJ2-1; D ambiguous. The CDR3 region is CASSLEVVGEQFF. The CDR3 coding sequence is TGCGCCAGCAGCTTGGAAGTAGTCGGTGAGCAGTTCTTC.